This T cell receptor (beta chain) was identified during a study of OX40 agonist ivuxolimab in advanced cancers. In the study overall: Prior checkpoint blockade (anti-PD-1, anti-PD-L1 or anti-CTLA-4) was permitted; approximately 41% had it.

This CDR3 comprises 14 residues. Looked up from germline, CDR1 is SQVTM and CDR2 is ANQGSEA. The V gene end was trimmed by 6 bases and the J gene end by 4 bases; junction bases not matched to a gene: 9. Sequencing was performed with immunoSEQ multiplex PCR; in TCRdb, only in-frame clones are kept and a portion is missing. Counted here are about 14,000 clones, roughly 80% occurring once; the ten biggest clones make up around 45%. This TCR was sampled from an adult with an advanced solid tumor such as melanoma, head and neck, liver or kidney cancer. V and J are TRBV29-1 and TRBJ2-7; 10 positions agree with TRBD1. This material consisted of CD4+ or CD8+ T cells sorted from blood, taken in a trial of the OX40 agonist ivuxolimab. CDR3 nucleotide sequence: TGCAGCGTAGAGACCGGGACAGGGGTATACGAGCAGTACTTC. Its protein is CSVETGTGVYEQYF.